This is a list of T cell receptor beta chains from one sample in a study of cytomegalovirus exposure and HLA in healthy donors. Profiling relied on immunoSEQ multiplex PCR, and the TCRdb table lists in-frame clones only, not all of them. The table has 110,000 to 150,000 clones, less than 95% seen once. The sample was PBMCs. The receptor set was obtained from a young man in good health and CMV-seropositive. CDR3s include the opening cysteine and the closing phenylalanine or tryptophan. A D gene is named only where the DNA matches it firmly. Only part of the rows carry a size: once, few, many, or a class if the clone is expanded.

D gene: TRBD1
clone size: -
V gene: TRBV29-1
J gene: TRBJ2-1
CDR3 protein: CSVENPWRQGGPYNEQFF
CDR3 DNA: TGCAGCGTTGAAAACCCCTGGAGACAGGGGGGCCCCTACAATGAGCAGTTCTTC

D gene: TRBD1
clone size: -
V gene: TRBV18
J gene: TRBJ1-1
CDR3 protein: CASSPGQAKNTEAFF
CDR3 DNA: TGTGCCAGCTCGCCGGGACAGGCGAAAAACACTGAAGCTTTCTTT

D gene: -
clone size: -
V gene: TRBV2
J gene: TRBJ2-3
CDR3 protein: CASSGADTQYF
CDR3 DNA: TGTGCCAGCAGCGGGGCAGATACGCAGTATTTT

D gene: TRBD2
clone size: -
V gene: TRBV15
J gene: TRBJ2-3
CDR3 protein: CATSKRDYDTQYF
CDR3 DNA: TGTGCCACCAGCAAGCGGGATTATGATACGCAGTATTTT

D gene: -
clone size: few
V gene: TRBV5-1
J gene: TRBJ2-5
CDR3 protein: CASSLGRTEETQYF
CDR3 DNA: TGCGCCAGCAGCTTGGGTAGGACAGAAGAGACCCAGTACTTC

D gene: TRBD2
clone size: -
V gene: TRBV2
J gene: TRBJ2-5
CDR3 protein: CASSDGLAGVGGETQYF
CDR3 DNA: TGTGCCAGCAGTGATGGACTAGCGGGAGTGGGTGGGGAGACCCAGTACTTC

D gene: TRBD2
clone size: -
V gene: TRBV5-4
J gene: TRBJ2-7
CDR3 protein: CASSTGGLAGGDEQYF
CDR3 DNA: TGTGCCAGCAGCACGGGGGGACTAGCGGGAGGGGACGAGCAGTACTTC

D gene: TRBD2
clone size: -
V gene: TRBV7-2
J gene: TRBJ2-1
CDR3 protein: CASSLVLAGAVQFF
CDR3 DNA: TGTGCCAGCAGCTTAGTACTAGCGGGAGCTGTGCAGTTCTTC

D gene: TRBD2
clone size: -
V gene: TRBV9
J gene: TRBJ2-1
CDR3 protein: CASSVVPSGILHNEQFF
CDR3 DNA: TGTGCCAGCAGCGTAGTCCCTAGCGGGATTCTCCACAATGAGCAGTTCTTC

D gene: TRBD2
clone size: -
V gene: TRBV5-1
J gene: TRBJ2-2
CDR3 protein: CASSFSLAGGTGELFF
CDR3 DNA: TGCGCCAGCAGCTTCTCACTAGCGGGAGGCACCGGGGAGCTGTTTTTT

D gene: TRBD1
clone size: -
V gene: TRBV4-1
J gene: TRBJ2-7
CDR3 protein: CASSRLQPQGAFYEQYF
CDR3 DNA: TGCGCCAGCAGCCGCCTACAGCCCCAGGGGGCGTTCTACGAGCAGTACTTC

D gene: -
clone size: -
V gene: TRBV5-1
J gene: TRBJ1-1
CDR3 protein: CASSLFWQGGTEAFF
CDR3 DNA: TGCGCCAGCAGCTTGTTTTGGCAGGGAGGGACTGAAGCTTTCTTT